The 32 T cell receptor beta chains reported below all come from one sample, sequenced in a study of neurological immune-mediated disorders. The time point denotes: technical triplicate 1. Each CDR3 protein is one row after TCRdb ran MiXCR on the 5' RACE reads. The data show tens of thousands of distinct CDR3 sequences, with roughly 13% seen just once and around 5% held by the top ten. Material for sequencing was CD4+ T cells from blood. Receptors originate from a female donor with HTLV-1-associated myelopathy (HAM/TSP).

This clonotype was observed at least ten times. The J gene is TRBJ2-7, the V gene TRBV7-2, with TRBD2 matching over 8 bases. Germline V gene sequence: CDR1 SGHTA, CDR2 FQGNSA. Unmatched junction bases numbered 14, after V lost 6 bases and J lost 7 bases. The CDR3 is made up of 15 amino acids. Here the CDR3 reads CASRLFGGGRVEQYF. CDR3 coding DNA: TGTGCCAGCAGACTCTTCGGGGGGGGACGAGTTGAGCAGTACTTC.

This clonotype was seen many times. The chain uses TRBV20-1 and TRBJ2-3; D is possibly TRBD1 (5 bases). V was trimmed by 0 bases and J by 1 base, leaving 14 bases between them. This CDR3 has 16 amino acids. Germline assignment: CDR1 DFQATT and CDR2 SNEGSKA (reference sequence). CDR3 coding DNA: TGCAGTGCTAGAGATCAGGGTGGCACTGGCACAGATACGCAGTATTTT. Its protein product is CSARDQGGTGTDTQYF.

The V gene is TRBV20-1, the J gene TRBJ1-2, with D unclear. CDR3 length: 13 amino acids. The germline V and J ends were trimmed by 3 bases and 2 bases, with 10 bases remaining between them. Per germline, CDR1 DFQATT and CDR2 SNEGSKA (reference sequence). In DNA form, the CDR3 reads TGCAGTGCTAGTTGGGTAGGGAACTATGGCTACACCTTC. Translating it yields CSASWVGNYGYTF.

This clonotype was seen repeatedly, ten times or more. This chain links TRBV12-3 or TRBV12-4 with TRBJ1-2; D not certain. There are 13 residues in the CDR3. The V end was cut by 4 bases, the J end by 5 bases, with 11 bases between. As DNA, the CDR3 is TGTGCCAGCAGTTCCCACCGGGCTTATGGCTACACCTTC. Its translation is CASSSHRAYGYTF.

This clonotype came up many times. The V call is TRBV20-1, the J call TRBJ1-2, with 7 bases aligning to TRBD1. This CDR3 comprises 13 residues. After removal of 2 bases from V and 8 bases from J, the junction contained 8 bases not matched to a gene. Looked up from germline, CDR1 is DFQATT and CDR2 is SNEGSKA (reference sequence). CDR3 region: CSARTDRPLGYTF. CDR3 sequence (DNA): TGCAGTGCTAGAACGGACAGGCCTTTGGGCTACACCTTC.

This clonotype has a count of ten or more. The CDR3 DNA follows: TGTGCCAGCAGAGAGACTAGCGGGAGTATTAAGCAGTTCTTC. As protein: CASRETSGSIKQFF. The genes are TRBV12-3 or TRBV12-4 and TRBJ2-1; 12 nucleotides line up with TRBD2. The CDR3 is 14 residues long. With V trimmed by 6 bases and J by 11 bases, 8 bases remained unmatched.

This clonotype was seen repeatedly, ten times or more. The gene calls are TRBV6-2 or TRBV6-3 and TRBJ1-5; D is ambiguous. The germline V gene encodes CDR1 MNHEY and CDR2 SVGEGT. V was clipped by 6 bases and J by 5 bases, with 11 bases between them. The CDR3 extends over 13 amino acids. CDR3 sequence reads: CASSPPIDQPQHF. The CDR3 DNA reads as TGTGCCAGCAGCCCCCCCATCGATCAGCCCCAGCATTTT.

There are many counts of this clonotype. The junction differs from germline at one of its ends, possibly a read error. The chain is built from TRBV20-1 and TRBJ1-4; TRBD1 agrees at 7 bases. The germline V gene encodes CDR1 DFQATT and CDR2 SNEGSKA (reference sequence). The CDR3 covers 13 residues. CDR3: CSARDRVGEKLFF. For the CDR3, the DNA is TGCAGTGCTCGAGACAGGGTTGGTGAAAAACTGTTTTTT.

This clonotype was found once. The chain links TRBV29-1 to TRBJ1-1; perhaps TRBD1 as D (5 bases). Germline assignment: CDR1 SQVTM and CDR2 ANQGSEA. V lost 4 bases, J lost 6 bases, and 12 bases lay in between. There are 12 residues in the CDR3. CDR3 residues: CSVAEGLAEAFF. The DNA of the CDR3 is TGCAGCGTTGCAGAGGGGCTCGCTGAAGCTTTCTTT.

This clonotype was seen at least ten times. The chain uses TRBV10-3 and TRBJ1-6; the D is unclear. V lost 0 bases, J lost 1 base, and 10 bases lay in between. CDR1 is ENHRY and CDR2 is SYGVKD in the germline V gene. The CDR3 covers 17 residues. As DNA, the CDR3 is TGTGCCATCAGTGAGTCGCGGGATATATCCTATAATTCACCCCTCCACTTT. Its translation is CAISESRDISYNSPLHF.

Ten or more counts support this clonotype. The V and J genes are TRBV12-3 or TRBV12-4 and TRBJ2-7; D gene uncertain. The CDR3 contains 14 residues. V lost 3 bases and J lost 6, with 15 bases in between. For the CDR3, the DNA is TGTGCCAGCAGTTTGAAAGGGCCCCCCGCCGAGCAGTACTTC. It translates to CASSLKGPPAEQYF.

This clonotype was observed many times. The chain uses TRBV29-1 and TRBJ2-3, with D unresolved. The CDR3 sequence is 13 residues long. V lost 3 bases to trimming and J lost 0 bases, with 7 bases between them. CDR1 is SQVTM and CDR2 is ANQGSEA in the germline V gene. CDR3 loop: CSVDSPSTDTQYF. For the CDR3, the DNA is TGCAGCGTTGACAGCCCTAGCACAGATACGCAGTATTTT.

As for this clonotype: One junction end does not reproduce the germline sequence, and a read error may be involved. CDR3 amino acids: CTSSYRTNTGELFF. CDR3 coding DNA: TGTACCAGCAGCTATCGGACGAACACCGGGGAGCTGTTTTTT. This chain connects TRBV7-9 to TRBJ2-2; no clear D. This CDR3 has 14 residues. Germline values: CDR1 SEHNR, CDR2 FQNEAQ (reference sequence). The variable domain in full, with the rest retrieved from reference TRBV7-9 and TRBJ2-2, is DTGVSQNPRHKITKRGQNVTFRCDPISEHNRLYWYRQTLGQGPEFLTYFQNEAQLEKSRLLSDRFSAERPKGSFSTLEIQRTEQGDSAMYLCTSSYRTNTGELFFGEGSRLTVL.

This clonotype was seen repeatedly, ten times or more. The chain employs TRBV5-4 and TRBJ2-1; TRBD1 aligns across 9 bases. Germline values: CDR1 SGHNT, CDR2 YYREEE (reference sequence). The V and J ends lost 3 bases and 0 bases, in that order; junction bases with no gene match: 4. This CDR3 spans 16 amino acids. The CDR3 is CASSSRDRVSYNEQFF. The DNA for the CDR3 is TGTGCCAGCAGCTCCAGGGACAGGGTCTCCTACAATGAGCAGTTCTTC.

This clonotype has at least ten counts. This chain uses TRBV4-1 with TRBJ2-3, with D tentatively TRBD2 (6 bases). The CDR3 runs to 16 residues. V lost 1 base to trimming and J lost 4 bases, with 15 bases between them. CDR1 and CDR2 (germline): MGHRA, YSYEKL. CDR3 sequence reads: CASSQVRGLWADTQYF. In DNA form, the CDR3 reads TGCGCCAGCAGCCAAGTGCGGGGCCTCTGGGCAGATACGCAGTATTTT.

This clonotype was picked up many times. The genes are TRBV5-6 and TRBJ2-7, with 11 bases identical to TRBD1. This CDR3 spans 13 amino acids. In germline, CDR1 is SGHDT, CDR2 YYEEEE. V lost 3 bases, J lost 4 bases, and 0 bases stayed unmatched. CDR3 DNA: TGTGCCAGCAGCTGGGACAGGGGGTACGAGCAGTACTTC. This gives the protein CASSWDRGYEQYF. The variable domain in full, completed from reference TRBV5-6 and TRBJ2-7, reads DAGVTQSPTHLIKTRGQQVTLRCSPKSGHDTVSWYQQALGQGPQFIFQYYEEEERQRGNFPDRFSGHQFPNYSSELNVNALLLGDSALYLCASSWDRGYEQYFGPGTRLTVT.

This sequence joins TRBV15 and TRBJ2-7; either TRBD1 or TRBD2 may fit D (5 bases each). This CDR3 spans 16 amino acids. Germline V CDR1 and CDR2: LNHNV, YYDKDF (reference sequence). Trimming cost V 3 bases and J 0 bases, with 15 bases left between them. CDR3 protein: CATSSRDRDHSYEQYF. DNA for the CDR3: TGTGCCACCAGCAGCCGGGACCGGGACCACTCCTACGAGCAGTACTTC.

This clonotype was observed many times. The chain carries TRBV20-1 and TRBJ2-3; 7 nucleotides match TRBD2. Losses at the gene ends were 2 bases for V and 4 bases for J; bases not matched to a gene: 6. Germline V gives CDR1 DFQATT, CDR2 SNEGSKA (reference sequence). The CDR3 extends over 14 amino acids. The CDR3 spells CSARRASGPDTQYF. The DNA of the CDR3 is TGCAGTGCTAGAAGGGCTAGCGGCCCAGATACGCAGTATTTT.

This clonotype was picked up many times. The chain carries TRBV5-1 and TRBJ1-1; D may be TRBD1 (6 bases). Trimming took 4 bases from V and 8 from J, leaving 21 bases between them. Per germline, CDR1 SGHRS and CDR2 YFSETQ. This CDR3 contains 15 residues. CDR3 in amino acids: CASSPNQGIRQEAFF. CDR3 sequence (DNA): TGCGCCAGCAGCCCCAACCAGGGGATTCGTCAGGAAGCTTTCTTT.

At least ten counts were recorded for this clonotype. J is TRBJ2-7 and V is TRBV10-3; TRBD1 aligns across 8 bases. V trimming: 6 bases; J trimming: 0 bases; junction bases outside the gene matches: 16. The CDR3 length is 18 residues. The germline gives CDR1 ENHRY, CDR2 SYGVKD. The CDR3 spells CAIRGKQGGLPSSYEQYF. Written as DNA, the CDR3 is TGTGCCATCAGGGGGAAACAGGGGGGCTTACCGAGCTCCTACGAGCAGTACTTC.

This clonotype occurred many times. The rearrangement uses TRBV20-1 and TRBJ1-5; D remains ambiguous. V was pared by 0 bases and J by 3 bases, with 12 bases between. Germline V gene lookup returns CDR1 DFQATT and CDR2 SNEGSKA (reference sequence). This CDR3 is 15 amino acids long. The CDR3 bases are TGCAGTGCTAGAGATAGGGCTTTGCTCAATCAGCCCCAGCATTTT. Translating it yields CSARDRALLNQPQHF.

This clonotype was observed at least ten times. This chain connects TRBV24-1 to TRBJ1-2; TRBD1 agrees at 9 bases. With 2 bases clipped from V and 3 bases from J, the junction kept 9 bases outside the gene matches. CDR1 is KGHDR, CDR2 SFDVKD, per germline. The CDR3 sequence is 17 residues long. As DNA, the CDR3 is TGTGCCACCAGTGATTCCCGGGACAGGGCCTCCTACTATGGCTACACCTTC. This codes for CATSDSRDRASYYGYTF.

This clonotype was observed at least ten times. The chain carries TRBV5-1 and TRBJ2-1; maybe TRBD1 (8 bases). In germline, CDR1 is SGHRS, CDR2 YFSETQ. Trimming took off 2 bases at V and 9 bases at J, with 15 bases between the two ends. The CDR3 length is 14 residues. For the CDR3, the DNA is TGCGCCAGCAGCTTTGGACAGGGCGGGGGTGAGCAGTTCTTC. Translating gives CASSFGQGGGEQFF.

Ten or more counts support this clonotype. The chain joins TRBV20-1 to TRBJ1-2, with no clear D. V lost 1 base to trimming and J lost 8 bases, with 17 bases between them. CDR3 length: 14 amino acids. CDR1 and CDR2 (germline): DFQATT, SNEGSKA (reference sequence). CDR3 DNA: TGCAGTGCTAGAGCCATCCGGTCCGGAGGGGGCTACACCTTC. Translating it yields CSARAIRSGGGYTF.

This clonotype appeared many times. The chain couples TRBV29-1 to TRBJ1-3; D not certain. V was trimmed by 2 bases and J by 3 bases, leaving 8 bases between them. From germline, CDR1 is SQVTM and CDR2 ANQGSEA. The CDR3 runs 13 residues. The CDR3 reads CSVERDGGNTIYF. The CDR3 region has the DNA TGCAGCGTTGAACGGGATGGTGGAAACACCATATATTTT.

This clonotype showed up many times. DNA of the CDR3: TGCAGTGCTGGCAGGACTAGCGGGGGGCAACGGTATACGCAGTATTTT. As protein: CSAGRTSGGQRYTQYF. The J gene is TRBJ2-3, the V gene TRBV20-1; 14 bases align to TRBD2. Germline V gene sequence: CDR1 DFQATT, CDR2 SNEGSKA (reference sequence). The junction had 11 bases not matched to a gene; V was cut back by 5 bases and J by 7 bases. This CDR3 has 16 amino acids.

This clonotype is medium-sized by share. V gene TRBV12-3 or TRBV12-4 combines with J gene TRBJ2-7, with TRBD1 identical over 9 bases. The CDR3 length is 15 residues. The ends lost 5 bases at V and 7 bases at J; junction bases unmatched: 12. The CDR3 loop reads CASSPHGTGLGEQYF. CDR3 DNA sequence: TGTGCCAGCAGTCCCCACGGGACAGGGCTAGGGGAGCAGTACTTC.

The gene calls are TRBV5-4 and TRBJ2-7, with a tentative D call TRBD1 (6 bases). This CDR3 is 16 amino acids long. Germline lookup yields CDR1 SGHNT and CDR2 YYREEE (reference sequence). Trimming left V 0 bases short and J 2 bases short, with 15 bases between. The chain's CDR3 is CASSLAHAGATYEQYF. CDR3 in DNA: TGTGCCAGCAGCTTGGCCCACGCAGGGGCCACCTACGAGCAGTACTTC.

This clonotype was seen repeatedly, ten times or more. The DNA of the CDR3 is TGCGCCAGCAGCTCAGGGGGCTCACCCCTCCACTTT. Its protein is CASSSGGSPLHF. V usage is TRBV5-1 and J usage is TRBJ1-6; 8 bases align to TRBD1. Germline V gene data show CDR1 as SGHRS and CDR2 as YFSETQ. This CDR3 has 12 residues. The V gene end was trimmed by 3 bases and the J gene end by 10 bases; junction bases not matched to a gene: 0.

Ten or more counts support this clonotype. The J gene is TRBJ2-5, the V gene TRBV7-2; 7 bases line up with TRBD1. The CDR3 is 16 amino acids. Germline V gene sequence: CDR1 SGHTA, CDR2 FQGNSA. V shed 2 bases, J shed 6 bases, and the junction held 12 bases outside the gene matches. CDR3 sequence: CASSLMWVDRSKTQYF. The CDR3 coding sequence is TGTGCCAGCAGCTTAATGTGGGTGGACAGGTCGAAGACCCAGTACTTC.

At least ten counts were recorded for this clonotype. The V call is TRBV7-2, the J call TRBJ2-1; no definite D call. Germline loops: CDR1 SGHTA, CDR2 FQGNSA. V was shortened by 0 bases and J by 0 bases, with 6 bases between the two germline ends. This CDR3 contains 15 residues. The CDR3 nucleotides read TGTGCCAGCAGCTTAGCTCAGATCTCCTACAATGAGCAGTTCTTC. It translates to CASSLAQISYNEQFF.

This clonotype was seen ten or more times. The chain couples TRBV10-3 to TRBJ2-5, with 14 bases fitting TRBD2. This CDR3 spans 13 amino acids. From germline, CDR1 is ENHRY and CDR2 SYGVKD. J was trimmed by 10 bases and V by 10 bases; bases with no gene match: 8. CDR3 residues: CATLGLAGVDQYF. For the CDR3, the DNA is TGTGCCACCCTGGGACTAGCGGGAGTAGACCAGTACTTC.